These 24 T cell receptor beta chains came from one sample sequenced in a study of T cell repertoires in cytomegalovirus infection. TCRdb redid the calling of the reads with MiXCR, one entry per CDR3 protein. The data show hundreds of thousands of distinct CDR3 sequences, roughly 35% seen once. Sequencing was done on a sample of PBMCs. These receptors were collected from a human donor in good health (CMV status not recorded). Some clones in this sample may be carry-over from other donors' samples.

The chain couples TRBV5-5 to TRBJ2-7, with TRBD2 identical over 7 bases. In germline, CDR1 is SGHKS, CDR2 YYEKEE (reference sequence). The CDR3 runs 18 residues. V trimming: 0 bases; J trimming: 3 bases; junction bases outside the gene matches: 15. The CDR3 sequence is CASSLGPSGGLQNYEQYF. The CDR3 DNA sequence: TGTGCCAGCAGCTTGGGCCCGTCCGGGGGACTACAAAACTACGAGCAGTACTTC.

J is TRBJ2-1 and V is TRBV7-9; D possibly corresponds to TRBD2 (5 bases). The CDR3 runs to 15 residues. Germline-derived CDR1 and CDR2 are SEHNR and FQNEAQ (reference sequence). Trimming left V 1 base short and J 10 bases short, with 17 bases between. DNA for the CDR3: TGTGCCAGCAGCTTAGGATCGGCGGGTGTGTCAGAGCAGTTCTTC. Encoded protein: CASSLGSAGVSEQFF. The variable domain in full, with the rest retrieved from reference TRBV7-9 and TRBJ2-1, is DTGVSQNPRHKITKRGQNVTFRCDPISEHNRLYWYRQTLGQGPEFLTYFQNEAQLEKSRLLSDRFSAERPKGSFSTLEIQRTEQGDSAMYLCASSLGSAGVSEQFFGPGTRLTVL.

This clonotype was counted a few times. CDR3 region: CASRHTPSMEGAISGYTF. The CDR3 bases are TGTGCCAGTAGACATACCCCCTCAATGGAGGGCGCGATCAGCGGCTACACCTTC. J is TRBJ1-2 and V is TRBV19; no firm D call. From germline, CDR1 is LNHDA and CDR2 SQIVND (reference sequence). The CDR3 runs 18 residues. The V end was cut by 6 bases, the J end by 8 bases, with 31 bases between. Complete variable domain (other parts from reference TRBV19 and TRBJ1-2): DGGITQSPKYLFRKEGQNVTLSCEQNLNHDAMYWYRQDPGQGLRLIYYSQIVNDFQKGDIAEGYSVSREKKESFPLTVTSAQKNPTAFYLCASRHTPSMEGAISGYTFGSGTRLTVV.

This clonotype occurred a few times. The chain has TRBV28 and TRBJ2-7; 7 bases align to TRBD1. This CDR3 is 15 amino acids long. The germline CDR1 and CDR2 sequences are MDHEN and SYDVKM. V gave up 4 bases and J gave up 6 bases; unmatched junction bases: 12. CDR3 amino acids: CASSSPGTAGTEQYF. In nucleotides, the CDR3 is TGTGCCAGCAGTTCTCCCGGGACAGCCGGGACCGAGCAGTACTTC.

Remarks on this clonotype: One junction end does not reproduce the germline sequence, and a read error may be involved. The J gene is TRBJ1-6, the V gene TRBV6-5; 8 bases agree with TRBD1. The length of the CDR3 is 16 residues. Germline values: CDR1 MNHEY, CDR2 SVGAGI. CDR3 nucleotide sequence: TGTTCCAGCAGCCTTTCCAGGACAGGGATGTATTCACCCCTCCACTTT. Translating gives CSSSLSRTGMYSPLHF.

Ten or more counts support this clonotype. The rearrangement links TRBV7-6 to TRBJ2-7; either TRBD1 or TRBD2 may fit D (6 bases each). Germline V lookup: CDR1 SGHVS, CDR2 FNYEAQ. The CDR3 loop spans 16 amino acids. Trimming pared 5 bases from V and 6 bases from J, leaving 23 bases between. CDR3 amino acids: CASSPRGAEGYREQYF. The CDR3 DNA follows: TGTGCCAGCAGCCCAAGGGGGGCAGAAGGGTATCGCGAGCAGTACTTC.

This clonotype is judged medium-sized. Here the CDR3 reads CASSLASDSGNTIYF. CDR3 in DNA: TGTGCCAGCAGCTTGGCGAGTGACTCTGGAAACACCATATATTTT. The chain uses TRBV7-8 and TRBJ1-3; D ambiguous. CDR1 and CDR2 (germline): SGHVS, FQNEAQ. Trimming removed 3 bases at V and 0 bases at J, with 9 bases between. This CDR3 is built from 15 residues.

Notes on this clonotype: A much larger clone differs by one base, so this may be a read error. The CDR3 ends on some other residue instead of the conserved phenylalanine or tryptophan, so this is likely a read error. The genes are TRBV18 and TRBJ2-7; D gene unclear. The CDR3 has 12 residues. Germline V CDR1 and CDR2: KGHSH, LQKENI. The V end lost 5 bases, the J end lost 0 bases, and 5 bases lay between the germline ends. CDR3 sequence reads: CASSANSYEQYL. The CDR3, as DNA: TGTGCCAGCTCAGCAAACTCCTACGAGCAGTACTTA.

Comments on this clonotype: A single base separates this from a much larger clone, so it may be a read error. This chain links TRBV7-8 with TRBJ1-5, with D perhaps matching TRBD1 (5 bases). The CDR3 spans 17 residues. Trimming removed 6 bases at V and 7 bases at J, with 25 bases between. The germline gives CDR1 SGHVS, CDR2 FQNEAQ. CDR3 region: CASRVTMLGGRRQPQHF. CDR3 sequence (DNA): TGTGCCAGCAGAGTAACTATGCTTGGGGGGAGGAGGCAGCCCCAGCATTTT.

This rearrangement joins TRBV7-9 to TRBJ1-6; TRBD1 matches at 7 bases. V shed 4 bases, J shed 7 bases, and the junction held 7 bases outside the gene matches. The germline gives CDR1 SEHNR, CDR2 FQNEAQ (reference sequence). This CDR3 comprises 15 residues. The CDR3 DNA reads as TGTGCCAGCAGCTGGGACAGTAGGGGCAATTCACCCCTCCACTTT. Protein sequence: CASSWDSRGNSPLHF.

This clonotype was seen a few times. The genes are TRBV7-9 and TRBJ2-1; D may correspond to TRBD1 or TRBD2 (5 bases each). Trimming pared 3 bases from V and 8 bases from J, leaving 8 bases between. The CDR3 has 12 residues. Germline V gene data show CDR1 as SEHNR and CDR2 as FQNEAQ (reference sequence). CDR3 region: CASSLGVYEQFF. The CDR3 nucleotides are TGTGCCAGCAGCTTGGGGGTCTATGAGCAGTTCTTC.

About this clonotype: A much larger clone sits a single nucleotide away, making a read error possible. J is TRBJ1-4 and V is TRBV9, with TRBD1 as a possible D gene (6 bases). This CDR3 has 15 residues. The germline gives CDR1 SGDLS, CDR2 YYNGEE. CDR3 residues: CVSSVSGTPNEKLFF. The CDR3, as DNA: TGTGTCAGCAGCGTTTCCGGGACACCAAATGAAAAACTGTTTTTT.

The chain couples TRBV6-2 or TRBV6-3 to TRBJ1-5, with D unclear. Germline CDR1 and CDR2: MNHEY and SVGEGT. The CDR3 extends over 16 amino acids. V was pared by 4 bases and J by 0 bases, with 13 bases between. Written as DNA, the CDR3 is TGTGCCAGCAGTTCTCGACGTCAGTATAGCAATCAGCCCCAGCATTTT. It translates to CASSSRRQYSNQPQHF.

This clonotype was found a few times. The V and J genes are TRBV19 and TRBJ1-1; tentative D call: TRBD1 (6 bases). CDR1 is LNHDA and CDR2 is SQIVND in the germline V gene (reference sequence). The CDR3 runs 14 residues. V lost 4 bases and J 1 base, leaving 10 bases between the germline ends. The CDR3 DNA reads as TGTGCCAGTAGTACGGGACAATGGAACACTGAAGCTTTCTTT. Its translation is CASSTGQWNTEAFF.

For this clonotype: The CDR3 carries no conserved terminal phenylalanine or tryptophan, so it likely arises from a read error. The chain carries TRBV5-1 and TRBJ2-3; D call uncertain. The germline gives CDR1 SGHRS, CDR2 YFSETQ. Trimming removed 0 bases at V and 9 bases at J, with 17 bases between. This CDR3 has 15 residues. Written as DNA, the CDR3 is TGCGCCAGCAGCTTGGGGCTGCAAAGAGGAGAGACGCAGTATTTG. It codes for CASSLGLQRGETQYL.

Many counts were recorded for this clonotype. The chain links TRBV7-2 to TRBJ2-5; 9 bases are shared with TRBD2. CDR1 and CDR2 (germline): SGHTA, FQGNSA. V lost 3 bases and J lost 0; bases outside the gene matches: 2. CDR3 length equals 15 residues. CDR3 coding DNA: TGTGCCAGCAGCTTCCTAGCGGGACACCAAGAGACCCAGTACTTC. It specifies CASSFLAGHQETQYF.

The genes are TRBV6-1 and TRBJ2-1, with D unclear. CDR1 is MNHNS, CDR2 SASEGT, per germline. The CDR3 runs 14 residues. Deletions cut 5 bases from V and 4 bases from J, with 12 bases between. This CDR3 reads CASSPQARYNEQFF. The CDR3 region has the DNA TGTGCCAGCAGTCCCCAAGCACGATACAATGAGCAGTTCTTC.

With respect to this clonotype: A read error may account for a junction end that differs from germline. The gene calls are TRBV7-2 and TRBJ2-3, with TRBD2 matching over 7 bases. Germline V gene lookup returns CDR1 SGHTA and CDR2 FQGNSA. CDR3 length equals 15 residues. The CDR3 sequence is CASSLAARLLDTQYF. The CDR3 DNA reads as TGTGCCAGCAGCCTAGCGGCGCGGCTATTAGATACGCAGTATTTT.

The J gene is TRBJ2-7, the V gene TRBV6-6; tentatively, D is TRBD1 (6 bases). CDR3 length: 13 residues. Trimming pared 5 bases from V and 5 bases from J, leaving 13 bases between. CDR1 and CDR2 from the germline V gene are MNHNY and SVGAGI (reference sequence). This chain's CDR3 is CASSDTGPHEQYF. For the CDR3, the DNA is TGTGCCAGCAGTGATACAGGGCCCCACGAGCAGTACTTC.

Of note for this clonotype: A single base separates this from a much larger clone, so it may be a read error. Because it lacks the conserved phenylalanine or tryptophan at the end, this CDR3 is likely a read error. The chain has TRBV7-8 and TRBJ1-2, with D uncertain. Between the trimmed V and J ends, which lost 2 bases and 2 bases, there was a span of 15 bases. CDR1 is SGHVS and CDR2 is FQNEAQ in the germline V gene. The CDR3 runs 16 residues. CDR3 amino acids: CASSLRGSNGNYGYTL. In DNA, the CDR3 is TGTGCCAGCAGCTTACGGGGTTCTAACGGAAACTATGGCTACACCTTA.

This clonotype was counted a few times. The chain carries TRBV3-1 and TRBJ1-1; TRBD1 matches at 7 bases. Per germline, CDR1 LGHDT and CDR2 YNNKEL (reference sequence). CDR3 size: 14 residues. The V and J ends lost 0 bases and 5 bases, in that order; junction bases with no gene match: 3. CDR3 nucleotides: TGTGCCAGCAGCCAAGACAGGGGGTGGACTGAAGCTTTCTTT. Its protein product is CASSQDRGWTEAFF.

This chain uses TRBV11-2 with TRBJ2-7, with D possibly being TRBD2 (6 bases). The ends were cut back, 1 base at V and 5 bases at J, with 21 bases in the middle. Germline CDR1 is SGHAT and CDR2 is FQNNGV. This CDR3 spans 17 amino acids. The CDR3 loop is CASSLGAGGAGFDEQYF. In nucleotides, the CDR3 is TGTGCCAGCAGCTTAGGGGCCGGCGGGGCAGGGTTTGACGAGCAGTACTTC.

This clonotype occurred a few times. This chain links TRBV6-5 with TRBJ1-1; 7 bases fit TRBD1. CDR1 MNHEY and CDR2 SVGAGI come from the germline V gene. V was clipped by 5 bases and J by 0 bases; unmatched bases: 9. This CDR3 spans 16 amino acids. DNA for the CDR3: TGTGCCAGCAGTAGAGACAGGGTAACTATGAACACTGAAGCTTTCTTT. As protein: CASSRDRVTMNTEAFF.

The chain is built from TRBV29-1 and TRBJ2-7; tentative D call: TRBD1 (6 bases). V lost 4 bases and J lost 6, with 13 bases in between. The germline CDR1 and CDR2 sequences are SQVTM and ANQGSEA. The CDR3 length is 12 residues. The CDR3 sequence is CSVAEYRAEQYF. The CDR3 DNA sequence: TGCAGCGTTGCAGAATACAGGGCCGAGCAGTACTTC.